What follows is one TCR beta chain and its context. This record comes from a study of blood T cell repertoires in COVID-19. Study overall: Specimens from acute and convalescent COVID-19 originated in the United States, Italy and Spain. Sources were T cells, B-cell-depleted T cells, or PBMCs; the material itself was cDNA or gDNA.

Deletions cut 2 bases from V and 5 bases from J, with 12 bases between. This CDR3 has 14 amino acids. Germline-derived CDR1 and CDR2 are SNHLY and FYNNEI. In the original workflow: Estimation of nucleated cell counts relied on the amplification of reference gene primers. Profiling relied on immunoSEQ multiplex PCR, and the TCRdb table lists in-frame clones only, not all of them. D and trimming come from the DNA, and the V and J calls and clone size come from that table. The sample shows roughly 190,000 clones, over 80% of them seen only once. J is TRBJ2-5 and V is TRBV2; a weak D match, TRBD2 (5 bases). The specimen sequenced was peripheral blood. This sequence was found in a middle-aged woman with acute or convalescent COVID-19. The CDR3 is CASSETRGVETQYF. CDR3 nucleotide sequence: TGTGCCAGCAGTGAAACCCGGGGAGTGGAGACCCAGTACTTC.